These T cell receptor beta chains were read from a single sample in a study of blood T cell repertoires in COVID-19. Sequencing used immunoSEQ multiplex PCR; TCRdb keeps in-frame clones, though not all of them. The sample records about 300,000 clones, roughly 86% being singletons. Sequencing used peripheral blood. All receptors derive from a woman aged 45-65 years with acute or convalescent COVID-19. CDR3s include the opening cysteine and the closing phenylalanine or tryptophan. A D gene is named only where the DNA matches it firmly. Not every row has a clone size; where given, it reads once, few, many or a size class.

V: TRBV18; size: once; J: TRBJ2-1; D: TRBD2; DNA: TGTGCCAGCTCACTCGGACTAGCGGGATACAATGAGCAGTTCTTC; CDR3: CASSLGLAGYNEQFF
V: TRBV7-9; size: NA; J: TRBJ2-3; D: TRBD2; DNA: TGTGCCAGCAGCTTAGGGGCGGGAGTAAGGTCAGATACGCAGTATTTT; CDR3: CASSLGAGVRSDTQYF
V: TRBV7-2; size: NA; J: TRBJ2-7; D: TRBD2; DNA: TGTGCCAGCAGCTGGAAAAGCGGGAGTGGAGACGAGCAGTACTTC; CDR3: CASSWKSGSGDEQYF
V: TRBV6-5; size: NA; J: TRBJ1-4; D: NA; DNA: TGTGCCAGCAGTCCAACAGGGAACGACGAAAAACTGTTTTTT; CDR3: CASSPTGNDEKLFF
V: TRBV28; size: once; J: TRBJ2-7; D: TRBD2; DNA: TGTGCCAGCAGTTTTGCCCTGGTAACTACTAGCGGGAGGGCCAATCACTACGAGCAGTACTTC; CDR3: CASSFALVTTSGRANHYEQYF
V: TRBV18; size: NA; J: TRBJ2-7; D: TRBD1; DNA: TGTGCCAGCTCACCGGACAGGGGTTCCTACGAGCAGTACTTC; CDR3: CASSPDRGSYEQYF
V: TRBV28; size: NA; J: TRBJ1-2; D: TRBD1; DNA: TGTGCCAGCAGCCTTGACAGGGGGTATGGCTACACCTTC; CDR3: CASSLDRGYGYTF
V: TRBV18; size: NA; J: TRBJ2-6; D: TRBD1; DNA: TGTGCCAGCTCACCCACTTCTGGCGGACAGGGGGGCTCTGGGGCCAACGTCCTGACTTTC; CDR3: CASSPTSGGQGGSGANVLTF
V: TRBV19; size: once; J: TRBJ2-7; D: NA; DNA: TGTGCCAGTAGTATGGTGGGAGGTTTCGACGAGCAGTACTTC; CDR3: CASSMVGGFDEQYF
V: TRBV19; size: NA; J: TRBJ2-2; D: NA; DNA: TGTGCCAGCCGTAGCCTGAACACCGGGGAGCTGTTTTTT; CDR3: CASRSLNTGELFF
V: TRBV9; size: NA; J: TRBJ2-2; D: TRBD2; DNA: TGTGCCAGCAGCGTAGGAGTTAGCGGGGGGCACACCGGGGAGCTGTTTTTT; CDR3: CASSVGVSGGHTGELFF
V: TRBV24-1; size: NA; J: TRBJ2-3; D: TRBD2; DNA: TGTGCCACCAGTGTGTACGGGAGGGCCGGAACAGATACGCAGTATTTT; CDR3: CATSVYGRAGTDTQYF
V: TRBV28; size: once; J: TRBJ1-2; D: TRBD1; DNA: TGTGCCAGCAGTACCGGACAGGGGCTATATGGCTACACCTTC; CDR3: CASSTGQGLYGYTF
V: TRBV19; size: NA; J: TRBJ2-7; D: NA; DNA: TGTGCCAGTAGTATACGAGAGCGCACGATTCCCTACGAGCAGTACTTC; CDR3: CASSIRERTIPYEQYF
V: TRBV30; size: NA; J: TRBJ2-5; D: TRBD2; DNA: TGTGCCTGGAGTGTAGGTCTGGCGGGAGGCGGGGAGACCCAGTACTTC; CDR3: CAWSVGLAGGGETQYF
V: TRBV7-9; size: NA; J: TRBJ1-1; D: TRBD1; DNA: TGTGCCAGCAGCTTGGGTCCCGGACAGGGGAACACTGAAGCTTTCTTT; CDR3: CASSLGPGQGNTEAFF
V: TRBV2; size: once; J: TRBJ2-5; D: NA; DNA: TGTGCCAGCAGTGCTAGCCTCAAAGAGACCCAGTACTTC; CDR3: CASSASLKETQYF
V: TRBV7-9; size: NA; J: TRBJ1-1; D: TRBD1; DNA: TGTGCCAGCAGCTCCCTGACAGGGGGCAACACTGAAGCTTTCTTT; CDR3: CASSSLTGGNTEAFF
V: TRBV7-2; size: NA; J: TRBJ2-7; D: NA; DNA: TGTGCCAGCAGCTTAACCGGGACACCCTCCTACGAGCAGTACTTC; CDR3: CASSLTGTPSYEQYF
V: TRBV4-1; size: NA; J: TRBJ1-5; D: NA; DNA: TGCGCCAGCAGCCAAGCGGCAGGTATTCAGCCCCAGCATTTT; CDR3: CASSQAAGIQPQHF
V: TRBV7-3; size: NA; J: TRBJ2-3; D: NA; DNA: TGTGCCAGCAGCTCAGGGGGCACAGATACGCAGTATTTT; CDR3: CASSSGGTDTQYF
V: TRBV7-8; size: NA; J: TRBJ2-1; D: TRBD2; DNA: TGTGCCAGCAGCCCTTTAGCGGGATACTCGGGTGAGCAGTTCTTC; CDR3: CASSPLAGYSGEQFF
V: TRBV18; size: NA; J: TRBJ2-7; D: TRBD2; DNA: TGTGCCAGCTCACGCGGGGGAGAGGGGTCCTGGGAGCAGTACTTC; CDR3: CASSRGGEGSWEQYF
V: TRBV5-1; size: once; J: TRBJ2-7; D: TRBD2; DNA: TGCGCCAGCAGTGTTACTAGCGCTGCCTACGAGCAGTACTTC; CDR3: CASSVTSAAYEQYF
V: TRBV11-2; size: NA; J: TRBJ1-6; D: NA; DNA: TGTGCCAGCAGCTTAGGTGGGGGGGGTAGTTCACCCCTCCACTTT; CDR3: CASSLGGGGSSPLHF
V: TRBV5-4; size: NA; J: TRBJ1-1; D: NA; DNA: TGTGCCAGCAGCTTAAGGGGTTCGGCTGAAGCTTTCTTT; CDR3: CASSLRGSAEAFF
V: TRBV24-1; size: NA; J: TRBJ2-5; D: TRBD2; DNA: TGTGCCACCAGTGACCGCCGACAGGGTAGTAGCGGGAGGTTTAACCAAGAGACCCAGTACTTC; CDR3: CATSDRRQGSSGRFNQETQYF
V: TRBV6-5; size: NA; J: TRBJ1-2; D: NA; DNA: TGTGCCAGCAGTCCAACCGCGGGTGGGTATGGCTACACCTTC; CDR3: CASSPTAGGYGYTF
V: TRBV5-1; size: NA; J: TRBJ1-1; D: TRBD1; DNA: TGCGCCAGCAGCCCAGCGGGACAGGGTATCACTGAAGCTTTCTTT; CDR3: CASSPAGQGITEAFF
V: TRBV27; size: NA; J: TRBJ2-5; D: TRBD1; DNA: TGTGCCAGCAGTTTAAGAGACAGGGGAATGGGAGAGACCCAGTACTTC; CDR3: CASSLRDRGMGETQYF
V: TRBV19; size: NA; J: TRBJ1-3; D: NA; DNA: TGTGCCAGTCGTGGGGAGGGATGGTCGAACACCATATATTTT; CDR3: CASRGEGWSNTIYF
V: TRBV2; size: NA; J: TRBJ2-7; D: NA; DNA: TGTGCCAGCAGTGGACTTGGTAGAGGAGACTCCTACGAGCAGTACTTC; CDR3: CASSGLGRGDSYEQYF
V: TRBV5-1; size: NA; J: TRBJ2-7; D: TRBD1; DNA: TGCGCCAGCAGCTTGGAGGGACAGGGGGTTCCCCCCTCCTACGAGCAGTACTTC; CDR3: CASSLEGQGVPPSYEQYF
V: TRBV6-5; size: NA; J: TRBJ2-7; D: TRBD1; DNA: TGTGCCAGCAGGGACATGGGACAGAGCTCCTACGAGCAGTACTTC; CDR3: CASRDMGQSSYEQYF
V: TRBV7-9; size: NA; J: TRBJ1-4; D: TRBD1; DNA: TGTGCCAGCAGCGGCTCCCCGGGGACAGGGAATGAAAAACTGTTTTTT; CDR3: CASSGSPGTGNEKLFF
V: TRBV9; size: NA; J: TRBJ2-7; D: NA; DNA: TGTGCCAGCAGCGTAGCCACAGGAGCGTACGAGCAGTACTTC; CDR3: CASSVATGAYEQYF
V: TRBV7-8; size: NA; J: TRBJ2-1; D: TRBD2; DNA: TGTGCCAGCAGCCCGGGACTAGCGGGAGGCTCCTACAATGAGCAGTTCTTC; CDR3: CASSPGLAGGSYNEQFF